This T cell receptor (beta chain) was captured by sequencing in a study of blood T cells in healthy people across ages (dated by TCRdb to the mid-2010s). At the level of the whole study: In model experiments, template switching captured about one uniquely barcoded TCR beta cDNA molecule for every two T cells. To track age-related changes in TCR beta repertoire diversity, the study relied on deep sequencing normalized with unique cDNA molecular identifiers. The donors were divided into four age groups: young (average around 16 years), middle-aged (roughly 42), aged (roughly 66) and long-lived (around 87). Donors of different ages were randomly distributed across sequencing lanes to avoid experimental bias. Two additional independent replicas of 1 million unique cDNA reads from the same blood draw were analyzed for two donors (one aged 18 to 30 and one aged 80 or older). On the study overall, not on this receptor specifically: Estimates of total diversity based on one million sequenced T cells were regarded as lower bounds and as underestimates. Because the CMV infection status of the donors was unknown, age-related changes in expanded clonotypes may potentially have been confounded. There was a strong correlation between observed TCR beta diversity and the percentage of naive T cells measured by flow cytometry. Compared with the aged group, the long-lived group had more naive CD4+ T cells, fewer expanded clones and increased TCR diversity, suggesting age selection. Because profiling used bulk unsorted PBMCs, naive and antigen-experienced compartments could not be compared conclusively. As age increased, observed TCR beta diversity per million T cells dropped in a roughly linear way, and a significant reduction was already evident by age about 40.

Concerning this clonotype itself: Its binding antigen is unknown. Base qualities were left out, and no much larger clone turns up one base away.

The roughly 39 donors, aged 6 to 90 years, were systemically healthy Caucasian individuals from Russia. Ten milliliters of peripheral blood were drawn from each donor into EDTA-treated Vacutainer tubes. Ficoll-Paque density-gradient centrifugation was used to isolate PBMCs, with at least 7 million obtained per sample. Total RNA, at least 5 micrograms per sample, was extracted from PBMCs with Trizol reagent. For every donor, an aliquot of PBMCs went through flow cytometry to measure the percentages of naive CD45RAhigh/CD27high T cells. CDR1 is given as MGHDK and CDR2 as SYGVNS, both from the germline V gene. The germline V and J ends show losses of 5 bases and 5 bases respectively, and no gene match explains 12 bases of the junction. Measured from the cysteine to the phenylalanine, the CDR3 is 15 residues long. Only CDR3 DNA remains: 45 bases, in frame from the first base. The library was built by means of 5' RACE. The instrument given in TCRdb is Illumina HiSeq 2500. A second PCR of about 7 to 12 cycles was run with a J-beta primer mix and a sample-barcoded 5' primer. A unique molecular identifier was introduced onto each TCR beta cDNA molecule by a template-switch 5' adaptor carrying 12 random nucleotides. Each sample yielded at least 3 million CDR3-containing paired-end reads. The Mint cDNA synthesis kit, primed by a TRBC-specific oligonucleotide, was used to synthesize first-strand cDNA from all RNA. Following uracil-DNA glycosylase treatment, all cDNA underwent a first 18-cycle PCR with the universal primers M1SS and BC2_uni_R. The original pipeline was this. For normalization, 1 million high-quality reads, each with a distinct molecular identifier, were randomly selected from each sample. Reads sharing molecular identifiers were discarded rather than binned into consensus sequences. CDR3 identification, clonotype clustering and error correction used MiTCR with a Q25 quality threshold and the strictest error-elimination algorithm. A nonparametric unseen species model with Euler transformation was used to estimate lower-bound total TCR beta diversity. Using fastp trimming at Q25 and MiXCR clonotype assembly, TCRdb reanalyzed the public sequencing data and kept in-frame beta chains. Each record represents a unique CDR3 protein, reported with the most common genes and DNA among its rows. TCRdb, not the original authors, processed these V and J calls. This sample is represented by 700,000 to 900,000 distinct CDR3 sequences; approximately 53% of them were singletons. Of the sample, approximately 41% falls within the top ten clones.

The sequenced sample was blood. The V and J genes are TRBV25-1 and TRBJ2-7; TRBD1 aligns with 7 central bases. The clonotype originates from a man older than 75 in good health. The DNA is TGTGCCAGCAGTCTTGGGGACAGTAACCGGGACGAGCAGTACTTC. It specifies CASSLGDSNRDEQYF.